This TCR beta chain was recorded in a study of post-analysis software for immune sequencing data. Background on the study: Included among the disease courses, which were recorded for the cohort, were relapsing-remitting, secondary progressive and progressive-relapsing multiple sclerosis. Overall study results and limits: Controls significantly exceeded multiple sclerosis patients in normalized Chao1 diversity. Those samples that were prepared in the same batch co-clustered strongly by F measure. In patients, five TRBV segments were more frequent than in controls, with TRBV5-6, TRBV5-1 and TRBV20-1 among them.

Unique molecular identifiers tagged the TCR beta cDNA libraries. With roughly 0.9 to 11 million T cells as the source, roughly 500,000 cDNA molecules resulted. TCRdb redid the calling of the PCR reads with MiXCR, one entry per CDR3 protein. Of about 620,000 distinct CDR3 sequences in the sample, about 40% were seen once. This CDR3 has 14 residues. V shed 8 bases and J shed 3 bases, with 17 bases lying between them. This clonotype came up a few times. Its antigen remains unknown. The V and J genes are TRBV12-3 or TRBV12-4 and TRBJ2-7; D may be TRBD1 (6 bases). Sequencing was performed on blood. This receptor was taken from a girl under 18 with multiple sclerosis. The DNA for the CDR3 is TGTGCCAGCCAAACCCGGGACAAAGACTACGAGCAGTACTTC. Protein: CASQTRDKDYEQYF.